This T cell receptor beta chain is drawn from a study of T cells in Graves' hyperthyroidism and ophthalmopathy. The V end was cut by 7 bases, the J end by 6 bases, with 17 bases between. This CDR3 spans 13 amino acids. Germline assignment: CDR1 SQVTM and CDR2 ANQGSEA. Many counts were recorded for this clonotype. RNA transcripts provided the source from which TCR beta CDR3 regions were amplified. The HTBI primer set served for first-round RT-PCR of the TCR CDR3. Each CDR3 protein gets one entry after TCRdb re-called the multiplex PCR reads with MiXCR. The sample has 300,000 to 450,000 distinct CDR3 sequences; 13% to 15% are singletons.

This sequence was found in a woman aged 25 to 45 with Graves' ophthalmopathy. The rearrangement uses TRBV29-1 and TRBJ2-3; TRBD2 might be the D (5 bases). The specimen was blood. The DNA for the CDR3 is TGCAGCGGTGCGGACCTGAGGAGGGATACGCAGTATTTT. Protein sequence: CSGADLRRDTQYF.